The 22 T cell receptor beta chains given below trace back to one sample, sequenced in a study of T-cell memory formation after mild COVID-19. One entry per CDR3 protein, called by TCRdb with MiXCR from the 5' RACE reads. The sample has about 110,000 distinct CDR3 sequences, 15% to 20% seen once. Sequencing was performed on PBMCs or a T cell subset sorted from them (not recorded which). Receptors were obtained from a man aged 18-30 years who had mild COVID-19 (a few samples of this study predate the infection). Cell type and time point are not known.

Only a few counts were recorded for this clonotype. J is TRBJ2-6 and V is TRBV5-1, with a possible D match to TRBD1 (5 bases). The CDR3 is 14 residues long. CDR1 is SGHRS and CDR2 is YFSETQ in the germline V gene. V was clipped by 6 bases and J by 2 bases, with 9 bases between them. CDR3 sequence reads: CASKQGAGANVLTF. In DNA form, the CDR3 reads TGCGCCAGCAAGCAGGGCGCTGGGGCCAACGTCCTGACTTTC. Complete variable domain (other parts from reference TRBV5-1 and TRBJ2-6): KAGVTQTPRYLIKTRGQQVTLSCSPISGHRSVSWYQQTPGQGLQFLFEYFSETQRNKGNFPGRFSGRQFSNSRSEMNVSTLELGDSALYLCASKQGAGANVLTFGAGSRLTVL.

This chain links TRBV10-3 with TRBJ2-2, with 8 positions matching TRBD2. The V segment lost 0 bases and the J segment 5 bases; nucleotides outside the gene matches: 8. Germline V gene data show CDR1 as ENHRY and CDR2 as SYGVKD. The CDR3 totals 17 residues. In nucleotides, the CDR3 is TGTGCCATCAGTGAGTCCCCCGGGAGGGGGAGTACCGGGGAGCTGTTTTTT. It translates to CAISESPGRGSTGELFF.

V and J are TRBV10-3 and TRBJ2-1, with TRBD1 identical over 7 bases. Looked up from germline, CDR1 is ENHRY and CDR2 is SYGVKD. This CDR3 is 16 amino acids long. V trimming: 6 bases; J trimming: 0 bases; junction bases outside the gene matches: 8. The CDR3 DNA is TGTGCCATCAGAGGGTCGACAGGGAGCTCCTACAATGAGCAGTTCTTC. Translating gives CAIRGSTGSSYNEQFF.

V gene TRBV7-9 combines with J gene TRBJ1-4; 11 nucleotides agree with TRBD1. CDR1 SEHNR and CDR2 FQNEAQ come from the germline V gene (reference sequence). CDR3 length: 14 amino acids. Trimming cost V 5 bases and J 7 bases; bases outside gene matches: 3. CDR3: CASSLGQGGEKLFF. The CDR3 DNA reads as TGTGCCAGCAGCCTGGGACAGGGGGGTGAAAAACTGTTTTTT.

This clonotype was counted a few times. CDR3 bases: TGTGCCAGCAGTGAGTGGCAGGGGGCTGGGGAGACCCAGTACTTC. It specifies CASSEWQGAGETQYF. The chain has TRBV25-1 and TRBJ2-5, with 8 bases identical to TRBD1. This CDR3 contains 15 residues. Germline V gives CDR1 MGHDK, CDR2 SYGVNS. After removal of 3 bases from V and 5 bases from J, the junction contained 8 bases not matched to a gene.

This clonotype occurred a few times. This chain uses TRBV28 with TRBJ2-7; D ambiguous. There are 14 residues in the CDR3. With 2 bases removed from V and 3 bases from J, the gap between germline ends came to 11 bases. Germline loops: CDR1 MDHEN, CDR2 SYDVKM. The CDR3 sequence: CASSLSTRIYEQYV. In nucleotides, the CDR3 is TGTGCCAGCAGTTTAAGTACACGGATCTACGAGCAGTACGTC.

In this sample, this clonotype turned up a few times. The chain is built from TRBV10-3 and TRBJ1-5, with D unresolved. Trimming removed 0 bases at V and 7 bases at J, with 13 bases between. The CDR3 runs to 15 residues. CDR1 and CDR2 (germline): ENHRY, SYGVKD. The CDR3 nucleotides are TGTGCCATCAGTGAGTCCGGGATTGGTTCGCAGCCCCAGCATTTT. It translates to CAISESGIGSQPQHF.

The CDR3 DNA follows: TGTGCCAGCAGCACAACTATCACAGATACGCAGTATTTT. Protein sequence: CASSTTITDTQYF. The V gene is TRBV7-2, the J gene TRBJ2-3; D unclear. The CDR3 loop spans 13 amino acids. V was pared by 5 bases and J by 2 bases, with 8 bases between. Germline loops: CDR1 SGHTA, CDR2 FQGNSA.

The chain uses TRBV4-1 and TRBJ1-2; no clear D. Germline loops: CDR1 MGHRA, CDR2 YSYEKL. Trimming cost V 0 bases and J 8 bases, with 13 bases left between them. The length of the CDR3 is 14 residues. This chain's CDR3 is CASSQDYRGRGYTF. The CDR3 region has the DNA TGCGCCAGCAGCCAAGATTATCGGGGTCGGGGCTACACCTTC.

The chain has TRBV28 and TRBJ1-2, with D unresolved. The CDR3 is 18 amino acids. Germline V gene sequence: CDR1 MDHEN, CDR2 SYDVKM. V lost 3 bases and J lost 2, with 22 bases in between. For the CDR3, the DNA is TGTGCCAGCAGTTTTGGCGGTTTTCTCGGACTGATAAACTATGGCTACACCTTC. Translating it yields CASSFGGFLGLINYGYTF.

Details on this clonotype: The junction does not match germline at one end; this may be a read error. J is TRBJ1-4 and V is TRBV6-6; unclear D gene. The V gene's germline CDR1 is MNHNY and CDR2 SVGAGI (reference sequence). The CDR3 loop spans 14 amino acids. CDR3 nucleotide sequence: TGTGCCAGCAGTTCCAGAAGTGCTAATGAAAAAATGTTTTTT. Translated, it gives CASSSRSANEKMFF.

In this sample, this clonotype turned up a few times. The chain recombines TRBV4-2 with TRBJ2-5; 9 bases match TRBD2. CDR3 size: 16 residues. Trimming removed 1 base from V and 1 base from J; junction bases left unmatched: 4. CDR1 and CDR2 from the germline V gene are LGHNA and YNFKEQ. CDR3 in DNA: TGTGCCAGCAGCCAAGGGGATAGCGGGGGCCAAGAGACCCAGTACTTC. Residues: CASSQGDSGGQETQYF.

This clonotype was observed a few times. V is TRBV2 and J is TRBJ2-2; D unresolved. This CDR3 region has 15 residues. The V gene lost 8 bases and the J gene lost 1 base, with 14 bases spanning the gap. Germline values: CDR1 SNHLY, CDR2 FYNNEI. CDR3 region: CASRRNIVNTGELFF. DNA of the CDR3: TGTGCCAGCCGAAGAAACATCGTGAACACCGGGGAGCTGTTTTTT.

The V call is TRBV3-1, the J call TRBJ1-1; 8 bases are shared with TRBD1. The germline V gene encodes CDR1 LGHDT and CDR2 YNNKEL (reference sequence). Unmatched junction bases numbered 9, after V lost 0 bases and J lost 9 bases. The CDR3 sequence is 15 residues long. CDR3 protein: CASSQDFWDRSKAFF. CDR3 nucleotides: TGTGCCAGCAGCCAAGATTTCTGGGACAGGAGCAAAGCTTTCTTT.

The chain has TRBV6-2 or TRBV6-3 and TRBJ2-6; perhaps TRBD2 as D (7 bases). Germline lookup yields CDR1 MNHEY and CDR2 SVGEGT. V was cut by 1 base and J by 0 bases, with 19 bases left in between. The CDR3 spans 20 residues. CDR3 protein: CASSYWRAGGPSSGANVLTF. As DNA, the CDR3 is TGTGCCAGCAGTTACTGGAGGGCCGGGGGGCCGAGCTCTGGGGCCAACGTCCTGACTTTC.

This clonotype was observed a few times. This sequence joins TRBV12-3 or TRBV12-4 and TRBJ2-3; tentatively, D is TRBD2 (6 bases). This CDR3 has 14 residues. The V end lost 3 bases, the J end lost 5 bases, and 12 bases lay between the germline ends. The CDR3 region is CASSFGLPGDTQYF. The CDR3, as DNA: TGTGCCAGCAGTTTCGGACTACCTGGAGATACGCAGTATTTT.

This clonotype was seen a handful of times. This chain joins TRBV7-2 and TRBJ2-5, with 8 bases identical to TRBD2. Germline V gene sequence: CDR1 SGHTA, CDR2 FQGNSA. V lost 2 bases to trimming and J lost 2 bases; unmatched junction nucleotides: 7. This CDR3 contains 16 residues. In DNA form, the CDR3 reads TGTGCCAGCAGCTTAAGCTCCAGCGGGGGACAAGAGACCCAGTACTTC. Amino acid sequence: CASSLSSSGGQETQYF.

This clonotype has a handful of counts. V and J are TRBV29-1 and TRBJ2-2; D unresolved. CDR3 length: 12 residues. Germline CDR1 is SQVTM and CDR2 is ANQGSEA. Trimming removed 6 bases at V and 1 base at J, with 6 bases between. The CDR3 loop is CSVWRNTGELFF. The DNA of the CDR3 is TGCAGCGTGTGGAGGAACACCGGGGAGCTGTTTTTT.

The chain carries TRBV11-2 and TRBJ2-7; D unresolved. Germline V CDR1 and CDR2: SGHAT, FQNNGV. The CDR3 extends over 14 amino acids. V dropped 0 bases and J dropped 5 bases, with 11 bases sitting between them. Here the CDR3 reads CASSLDLLGNEQYV. CDR3 sequence (DNA): TGTGCCAGCAGCTTAGACCTGTTAGGGAACGAGCAGTACGTC.

This clonotype was seen a few times. V is TRBV12-3 or TRBV12-4 and J is TRBJ1-5, with TRBD1 matching 7 bases. V dropped 5 bases and J dropped 6; count of bases not matched to a gene: 7. This CDR3 has 14 residues. The CDR3 DNA sequence: TGTGCCAGCAGTACACAGGGGACTTTTCAGCCCCAGCATTTT. Amino acids: CASSTQGTFQPQHF.

This chain uses TRBV9 with TRBJ2-3, with D perhaps matching TRBD1 or TRBD2 (5 bases each). Germline lookup yields CDR1 SGDLS and CDR2 YYNGEE. The CDR3 is made up of 14 amino acids. V lost 2 bases and J 2 bases, leaving 9 bases between the germline ends. This CDR3 reads CASSVGELTDTQYF. Written as DNA, the CDR3 is TGTGCCAGCAGCGTGGGGGAACTCACAGATACGCAGTATTTT.

This clonotype was seen a handful of times. The V gene is TRBV10-3, the J gene TRBJ1-5; D remains unclear. From germline, CDR1 is ENHRY and CDR2 SYGVKD. The CDR3 sequence is 14 residues long. The germline V and J ends were trimmed by 2 bases and 3 bases, with 8 bases remaining between them. This CDR3 reads CAISEQRTNQPQHF. The CDR3 region has the DNA TGTGCCATCAGTGAGCAAAGAACCAATCAGCCCCAGCATTTT.